Given below is one T cell receptor beta chain in context. The PCR made use of 60 Vbeta and 13 Jbeta primers. Assay: immunoSEQ multiplex PCR; the TCRdb copy retains only in-frame clones and omits some. The repertoire holds 85,000 to 100,000 clones, more than 70% seen once, with under 4% in the top ten. The source of the sample is a study of cytomegalovirus exposure and HLA in healthy donors. This CDR3 contains 14 residues. Trimming shortened V by 2 bases and J by 7 bases, and 9 bases separated the two germline ends. Per the germline V gene, CDR1 is SGHDN and CDR2 is FVKESK. The chain couples TRBV14 to TRBJ1-6; no firm D call. This receptor was identified in a woman in her 40s in good health and CMV-seronegative. Sequenced material: PBMCs. CDR3 region: CASSQSGGNSPLHF. DNA of the CDR3: TGTGCCAGCAGCCAATCGGGCGGGAATTCACCCCTCCACTTT. The full variable domain, completed using reference TRBV14 and TRBJ1-6, is EAGVTQFPSHSVIEKGQTVTLRCDPISGHDNLYWYRRVMGKEIKFLLHFVKESKQDESGMPNNRFLAERTGGTYSTLKVQPAELEDSGVYFCASSQSGGNSPLHFGNGTRLTVT.